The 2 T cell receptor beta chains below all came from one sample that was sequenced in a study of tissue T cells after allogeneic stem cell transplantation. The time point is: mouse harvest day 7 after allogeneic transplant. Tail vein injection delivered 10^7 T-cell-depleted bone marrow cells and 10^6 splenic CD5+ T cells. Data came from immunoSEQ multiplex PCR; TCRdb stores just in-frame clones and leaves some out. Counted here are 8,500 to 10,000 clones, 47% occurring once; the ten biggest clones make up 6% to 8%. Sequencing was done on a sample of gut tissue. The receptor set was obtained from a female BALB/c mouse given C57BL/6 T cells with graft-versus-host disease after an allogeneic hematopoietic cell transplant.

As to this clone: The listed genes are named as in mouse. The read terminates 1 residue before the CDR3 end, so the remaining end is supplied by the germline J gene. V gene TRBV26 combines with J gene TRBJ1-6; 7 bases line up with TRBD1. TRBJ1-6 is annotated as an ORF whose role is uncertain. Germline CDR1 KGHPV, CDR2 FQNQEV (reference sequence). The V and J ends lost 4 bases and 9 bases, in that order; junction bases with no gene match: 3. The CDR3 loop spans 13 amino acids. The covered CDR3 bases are TGTGCCAGCAGTCCCCACAGGGGTTCGCCCCTCTAC. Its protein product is CASSPHRGSPLY. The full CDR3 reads CASSPHRGSPLYF.

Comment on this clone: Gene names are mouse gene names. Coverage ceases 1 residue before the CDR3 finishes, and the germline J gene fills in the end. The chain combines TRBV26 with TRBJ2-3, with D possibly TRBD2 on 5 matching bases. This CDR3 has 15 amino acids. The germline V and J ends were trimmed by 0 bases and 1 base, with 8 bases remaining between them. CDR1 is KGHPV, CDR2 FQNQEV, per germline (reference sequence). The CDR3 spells CASSLSSWGAETLYF. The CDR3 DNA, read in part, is TGTGCCAGCAGTCTGTCGAGCTGGGGTGCAGAAACGCTGTAT.